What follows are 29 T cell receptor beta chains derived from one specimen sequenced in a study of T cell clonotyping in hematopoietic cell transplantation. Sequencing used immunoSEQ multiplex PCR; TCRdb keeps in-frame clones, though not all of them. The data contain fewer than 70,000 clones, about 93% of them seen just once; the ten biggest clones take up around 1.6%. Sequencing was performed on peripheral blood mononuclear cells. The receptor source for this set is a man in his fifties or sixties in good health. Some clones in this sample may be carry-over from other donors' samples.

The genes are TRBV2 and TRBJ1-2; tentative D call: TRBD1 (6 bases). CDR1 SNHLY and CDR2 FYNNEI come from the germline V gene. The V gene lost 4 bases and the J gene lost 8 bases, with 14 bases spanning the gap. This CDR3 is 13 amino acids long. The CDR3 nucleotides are TGTGCCAGCAGTGGTACAGGGTGGGTCGGCTACACCTTC. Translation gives CASSGTGWVGYTF.

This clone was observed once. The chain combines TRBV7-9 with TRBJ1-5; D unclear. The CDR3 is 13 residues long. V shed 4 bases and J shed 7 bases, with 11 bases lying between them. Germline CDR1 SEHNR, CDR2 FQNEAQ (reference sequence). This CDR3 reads CASSSDPLQPQHF. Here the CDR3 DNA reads TGTGCCAGCAGCTCAGACCCGCTACAGCCCCAGCATTTT.

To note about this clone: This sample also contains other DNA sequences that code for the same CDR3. The CDR3 here is CASSLGTSGVETQYF. For the CDR3, the DNA is TGTGCCAGCAGCCTAGGGACTAGCGGCGTAGAGACCCAGTACTTC. The gene calls are TRBV28 and TRBJ2-5, with 11 positions matching TRBD2. Trimming cost V 6 bases and J 4 bases; bases outside gene matches: 7. The CDR3 is 15 residues long. Germline V gene data show CDR1 as MDHEN and CDR2 as SYDVKM.

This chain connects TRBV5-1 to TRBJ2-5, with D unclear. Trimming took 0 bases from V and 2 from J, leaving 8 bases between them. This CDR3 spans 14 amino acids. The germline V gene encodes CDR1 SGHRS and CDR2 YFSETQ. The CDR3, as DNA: TGCGCCAGCAGCTTGGATTCAGGACAAGAGACCCAGTACTTC. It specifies CASSLDSGQETQYF.

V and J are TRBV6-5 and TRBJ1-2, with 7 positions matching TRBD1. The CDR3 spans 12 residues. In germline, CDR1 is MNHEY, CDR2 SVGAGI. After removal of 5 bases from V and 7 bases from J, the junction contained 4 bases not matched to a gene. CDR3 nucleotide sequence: TGTGCCAGCAGTCGACAGGGTGGTGGCTACACCTTC. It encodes CASSRQGGGYTF.

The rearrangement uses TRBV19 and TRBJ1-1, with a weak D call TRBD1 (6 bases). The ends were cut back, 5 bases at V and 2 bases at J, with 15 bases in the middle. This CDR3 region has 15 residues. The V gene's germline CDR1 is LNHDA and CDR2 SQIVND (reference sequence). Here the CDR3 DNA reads TGTGCCAGTAGTGGCCAGGGGCACAGAAACACTGAAGCTTTCTTT. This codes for CASSGQGHRNTEAFF.

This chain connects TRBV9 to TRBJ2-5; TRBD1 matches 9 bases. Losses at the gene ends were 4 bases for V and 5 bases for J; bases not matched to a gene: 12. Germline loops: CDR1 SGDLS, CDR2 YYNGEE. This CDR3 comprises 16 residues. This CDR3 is CASSPKTGGRSETQYF. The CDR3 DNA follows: TGTGCCAGCAGCCCAAAAACAGGGGGCAGGTCGGAGACCCAGTACTTC.

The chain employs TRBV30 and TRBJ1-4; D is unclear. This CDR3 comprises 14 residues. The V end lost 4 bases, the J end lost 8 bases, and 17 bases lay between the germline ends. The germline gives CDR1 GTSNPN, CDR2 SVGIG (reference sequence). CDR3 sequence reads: CAWMAPGRREKLFF. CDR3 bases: TGTGCCTGGATGGCCCCGGGCAGGAGAGAAAAACTGTTTTTT.

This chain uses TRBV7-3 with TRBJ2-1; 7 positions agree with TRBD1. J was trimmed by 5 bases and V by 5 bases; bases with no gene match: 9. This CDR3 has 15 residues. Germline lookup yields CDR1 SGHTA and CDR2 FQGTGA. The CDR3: CASSPRQGLNNEQFF. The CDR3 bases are TGTGCCAGCAGCCCCCGACAGGGTCTCAACAATGAGCAGTTCTTC.

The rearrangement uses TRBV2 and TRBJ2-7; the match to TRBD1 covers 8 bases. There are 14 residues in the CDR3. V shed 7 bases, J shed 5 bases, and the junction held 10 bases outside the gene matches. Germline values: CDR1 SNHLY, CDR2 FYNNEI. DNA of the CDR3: TGTGCCAGCAACTCGAGACAGGGGACCCACGAGCAGTACTTC. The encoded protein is CASNSRQGTHEQYF.

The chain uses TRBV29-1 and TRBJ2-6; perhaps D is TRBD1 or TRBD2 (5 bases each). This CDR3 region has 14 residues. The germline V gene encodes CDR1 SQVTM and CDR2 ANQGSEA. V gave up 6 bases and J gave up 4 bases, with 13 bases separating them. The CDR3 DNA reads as TGCAGCGTAAATGTGAGGGGCGGGGCCAACGTCCTGACTTTC. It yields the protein CSVNVRGGANVLTF.

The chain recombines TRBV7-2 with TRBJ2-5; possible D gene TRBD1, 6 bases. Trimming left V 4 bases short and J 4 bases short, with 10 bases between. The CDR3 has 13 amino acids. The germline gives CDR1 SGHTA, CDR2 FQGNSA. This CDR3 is CASSSYRVETQYF. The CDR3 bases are TGTGCCAGCAGCTCCTACAGGGTAGAGACCCAGTACTTC.

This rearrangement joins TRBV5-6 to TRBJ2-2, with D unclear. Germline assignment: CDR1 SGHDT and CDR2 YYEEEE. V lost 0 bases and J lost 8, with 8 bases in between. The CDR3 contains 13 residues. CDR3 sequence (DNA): TGTGCCAGCAGCTTGGGCCGTAGTGGGGAGCTGTTTTTT. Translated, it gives CASSLGRSGELFF.

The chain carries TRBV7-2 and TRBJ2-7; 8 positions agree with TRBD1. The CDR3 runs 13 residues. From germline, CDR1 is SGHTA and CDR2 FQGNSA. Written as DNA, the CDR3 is TGTGCCAGCAGCTTAGCCCAGGACAGGGTTATGAAAGTC. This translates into CASSLAQDRVMKV.

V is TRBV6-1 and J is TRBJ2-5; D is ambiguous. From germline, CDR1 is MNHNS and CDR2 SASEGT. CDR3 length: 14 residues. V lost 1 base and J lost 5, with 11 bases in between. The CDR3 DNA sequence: TGTGCCAGCAGTGAAGACTGGCCCGCGGAGACCCAGTACTTC. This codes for CASSEDWPAETQYF.

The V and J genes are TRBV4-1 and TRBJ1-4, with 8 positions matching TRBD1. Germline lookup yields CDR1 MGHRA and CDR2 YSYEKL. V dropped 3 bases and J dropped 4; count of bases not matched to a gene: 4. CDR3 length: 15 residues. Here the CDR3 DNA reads TGCGCCAGCAGCCACGGGACAGGACGTAATGAAAAACTGTTTTTT. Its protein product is CASSHGTGRNEKLFF.

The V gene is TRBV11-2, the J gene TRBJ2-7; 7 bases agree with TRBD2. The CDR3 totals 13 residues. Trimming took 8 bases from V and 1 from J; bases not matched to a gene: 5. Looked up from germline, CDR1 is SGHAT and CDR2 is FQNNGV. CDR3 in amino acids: CASGAGVSYEQYF. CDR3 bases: TGTGCCAGCGGTGCGGGAGTATCCTACGAGCAGTACTTC.

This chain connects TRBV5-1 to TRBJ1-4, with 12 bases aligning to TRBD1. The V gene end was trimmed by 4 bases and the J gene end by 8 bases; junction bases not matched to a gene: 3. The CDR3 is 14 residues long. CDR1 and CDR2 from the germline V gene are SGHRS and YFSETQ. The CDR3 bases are TGCGCCAGCAGCGGGGACAGGGGGCGAGAAAAACTGTTTTTT. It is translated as CASSGDRGREKLFF.

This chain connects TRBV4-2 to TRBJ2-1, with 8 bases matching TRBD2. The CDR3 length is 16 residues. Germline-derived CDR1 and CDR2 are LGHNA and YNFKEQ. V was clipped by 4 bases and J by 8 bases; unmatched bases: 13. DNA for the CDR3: TGTGCCAGCAGCCGGGACCGAGGTGCGGGAGGTCATGAGCAGTTCTTC. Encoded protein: CASSRDRGAGGHEQFF.

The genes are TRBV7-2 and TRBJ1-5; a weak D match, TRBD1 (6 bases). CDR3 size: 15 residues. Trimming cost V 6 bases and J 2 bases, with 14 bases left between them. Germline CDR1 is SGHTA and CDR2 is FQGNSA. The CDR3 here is CASSRGQGGNQPQHF. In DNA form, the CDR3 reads TGTGCCAGCAGTAGGGGACAAGGGGGCAATCAGCCCCAGCATTTT. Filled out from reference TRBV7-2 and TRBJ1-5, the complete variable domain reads GAGVSQSPSNKVTEKGKDVELRCDPISGHTALYWYRQSLGQGLEFLIYFQGNSAPDKSGLPSDRFSAERTGGSVSTLTIQRTQQEDSAVYLCASSRGQGGNQPQHFGDGTRLSIL.

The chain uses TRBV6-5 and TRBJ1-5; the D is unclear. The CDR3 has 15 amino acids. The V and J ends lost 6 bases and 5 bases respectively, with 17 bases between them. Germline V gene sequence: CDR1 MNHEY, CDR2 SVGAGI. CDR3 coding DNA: TGTGCCAGCAGGGATCGACAAGCGCCTCATCAGCCCCAGCATTTT. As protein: CASRDRQAPHQPQHF.

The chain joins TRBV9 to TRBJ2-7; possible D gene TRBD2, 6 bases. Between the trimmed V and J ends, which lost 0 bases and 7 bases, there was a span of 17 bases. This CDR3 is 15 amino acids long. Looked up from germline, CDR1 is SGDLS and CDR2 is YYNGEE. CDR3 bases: TGTGCCAGCAGCGTAGGGATGAGGCGGGATGAAGAGCAGTACTTC. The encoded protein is CASSVGMRRDEEQYF.

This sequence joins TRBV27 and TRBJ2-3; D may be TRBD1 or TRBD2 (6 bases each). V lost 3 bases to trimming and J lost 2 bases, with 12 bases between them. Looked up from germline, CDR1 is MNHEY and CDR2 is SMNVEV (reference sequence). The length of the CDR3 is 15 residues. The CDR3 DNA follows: TGTGCCAGCAGTTTTCAGGGGAGGAACACAGATACGCAGTATTTT. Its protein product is CASSFQGRNTDTQYF.

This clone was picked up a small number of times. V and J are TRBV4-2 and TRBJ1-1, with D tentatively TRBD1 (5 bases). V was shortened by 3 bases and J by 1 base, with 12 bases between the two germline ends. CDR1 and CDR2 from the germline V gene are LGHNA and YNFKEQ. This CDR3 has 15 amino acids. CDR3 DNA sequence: TGTGCCAGCAGCCAGACCGGGACCTCGAACACTGAAGCTTTCTTT. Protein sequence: CASSQTGTSNTEAFF.

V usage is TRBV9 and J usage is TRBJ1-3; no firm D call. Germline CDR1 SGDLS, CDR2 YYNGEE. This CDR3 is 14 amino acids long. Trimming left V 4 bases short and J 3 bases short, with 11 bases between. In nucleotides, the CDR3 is TGTGCCAGCAGCCCCCGGAGTTTTGGAAACACCATATATTTT. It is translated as CASSPRSFGNTIYF. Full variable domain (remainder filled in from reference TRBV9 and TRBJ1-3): DSGVTQTPKHLITATGQRVTLRCSPRSGDLSVYWYQQSLDQGLQFLIQYYNGEERAKGNILERFSAQQFPDLHSELNLSSLELGDSALYFCASSPRSFGNTIYFGEGSWLTVV.

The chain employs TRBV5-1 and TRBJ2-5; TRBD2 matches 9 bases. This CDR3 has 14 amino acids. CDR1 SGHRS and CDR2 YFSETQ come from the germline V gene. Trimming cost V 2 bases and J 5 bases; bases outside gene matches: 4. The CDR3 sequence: CASSLVSGRETQYF. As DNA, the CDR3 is TGCGCCAGCAGCTTAGTCAGCGGGAGGGAGACCCAGTACTTC.

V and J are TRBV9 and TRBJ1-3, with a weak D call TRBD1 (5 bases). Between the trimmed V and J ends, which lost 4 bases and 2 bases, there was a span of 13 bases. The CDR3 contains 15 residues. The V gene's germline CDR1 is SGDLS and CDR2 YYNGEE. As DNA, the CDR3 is TGTGCCAGCAGCACCGGGGGGGGTACTGGAAACACCATATATTTT. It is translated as CASSTGGGTGNTIYF.

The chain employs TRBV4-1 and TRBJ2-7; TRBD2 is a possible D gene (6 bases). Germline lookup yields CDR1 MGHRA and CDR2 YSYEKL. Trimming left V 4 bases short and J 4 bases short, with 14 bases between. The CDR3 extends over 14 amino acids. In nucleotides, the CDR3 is TGCGCCAGCAGCCGAGTCCGGGACTCTTACGAGCAGTACTTC. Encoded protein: CASSRVRDSYEQYF.

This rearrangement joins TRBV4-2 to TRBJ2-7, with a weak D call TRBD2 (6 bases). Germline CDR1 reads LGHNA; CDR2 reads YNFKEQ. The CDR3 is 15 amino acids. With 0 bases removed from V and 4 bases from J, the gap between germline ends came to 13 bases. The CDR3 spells CASSQDGGAQYEQYF. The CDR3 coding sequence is TGTGCCAGCAGCCAAGATGGCGGGGCCCAGTACGAGCAGTACTTC.